These 10 T cell receptor beta chains came from one sample sequenced in a study of T cells in localized non-small cell lung cancer. The data were produced by immunoSEQ multiplex PCR, yet TCRdb's version contains in-frame clones alone and is incomplete. In the table there are some 64,000 clones, around 81% of which are singletons. Material: PBMCs, obtained before any cancer treatment. These receptors all come from a man between 40 and 70 years old with stage II lung adenocarcinoma.

CDR3 sequence reads: CASSQSPNTGELFF. The CDR3 DNA reads as TGTGCCAGTAGCCAGTCGCCGAACACCGGGGAGCTGTTTTTT. V gene TRBV19 combines with J gene TRBJ2-2; the D is unclear. The CDR3 has 14 residues. The germline V gene has CDR1 LNHDA and CDR2 SQIVND (reference sequence). V was cut by 6 bases and J by 0 bases, with 8 bases left in between.

This chain joins TRBV7-9 and TRBJ2-3, with 9 positions matching TRBD2. Losses at the gene ends were 5 bases for V and 1 base for J; bases not matched to a gene: 4. Germline CDR1 is SEHNR and CDR2 is FQNEAQ (reference sequence). CDR3 size: 15 residues. Here the CDR3 reads CASSQLAGGTDTQYF. The CDR3 nucleotides read TGTGCCAGCAGCCAACTAGCGGGCGGCACAGATACGCAGTATTTT.

The rearrangement joins TRBV18 to TRBJ2-7; 10 bases agree with TRBD1. V was clipped by 4 bases and J by 4 bases; unmatched bases: 10. This CDR3 spans 16 amino acids. Germline assignment: CDR1 KGHSH and CDR2 LQKENI. CDR3 in amino acids: CASSLATGQGMYEQYF. The CDR3 bases are TGTGCCAGCTCACTGGCAACGGGACAGGGGATGTACGAGCAGTACTTC.

This sequence joins TRBV6-5 and TRBJ1-5; D is uncertain. The CDR3 totals 15 residues. Germline V gives CDR1 MNHEY, CDR2 SVGAGI. Trimming pared 5 bases from V and 0 bases from J, leaving 11 bases between. This CDR3 reads CASSPRRSSNQPQHF. CDR3 bases: TGTGCCAGCAGTCCCCGGAGGAGTAGCAATCAGCCCCAGCATTTT.

The genes are TRBV7-3 and TRBJ2-7, with TRBD1 identical over 8 bases. Looked up from germline, CDR1 is SGHTA and CDR2 is FQGTGA. CDR3 length: 14 residues. V was clipped by 5 bases and J by 5 bases; unmatched bases: 8. The CDR3, as DNA: TGTGCCAGCAGCCCAGGGACAGGAACAAACGAGCAGTACTTC. It yields the protein CASSPGTGTNEQYF.

The chain couples TRBV5-1 to TRBJ2-7, with 9 bases aligning to TRBD2. Germline CDR1 reads SGHRS; CDR2 reads YFSETQ. This CDR3 is built from 15 residues. V trimming: 2 bases; J trimming: 0 bases; junction bases outside the gene matches: 3. Here the CDR3 DNA reads TGCGCCAGCAGCTTAAGCGGGAGGAGCTCCTACGAGCAGTACTTC. It is translated as CASSLSGRSSYEQYF.

CDR3 nucleotide sequence: TGTGCCAGCAGTTCTGGATGGAAAGCTTTCTTT. Residues: CASSSGWKAFF. The chain employs TRBV28 and TRBJ1-1; D is undetermined. Trimming took 4 bases from V and 9 from J, leaving 9 bases between them. The CDR3 consists of 11 residues. CDR1 and CDR2 from the germline V gene are MDHEN and SYDVKM.

V usage is TRBV6-1 and J usage is TRBJ2-3, with a possible D match to TRBD1 (5 bases). Trimming took off 7 bases at V and 1 base at J, with 15 bases between the two ends. CDR3 length equals 15 residues. Germline CDR1 is MNHNS and CDR2 is SASEGT. The CDR3, as DNA: TGTGCCAGCACCTTAACCCAGGGTGGCACAGATACGCAGTATTTT. It translates to CASTLTQGGTDTQYF.

The gene calls are TRBV6-1 and TRBJ1-5, with a weak D call TRBD1 (6 bases). CDR1 and CDR2 (germline): MNHNS, SASEGT. This CDR3 region has 17 residues. V was clipped by 3 bases and J by 7 bases, with 22 bases between them. CDR3 nucleotide sequence: TGTGCCAGCAGTGACTTAATTACAGGGCTTGGAGGACAGCCCCAGCATTTT. The encoded protein is CASSDLITGLGGQPQHF.

CDR3 in amino acids: CASSYQGPTAEAFF. The CDR3 bases are TGTGCCAGCAGTTATCAGGGTCCGACGGCTGAAGCTTTCTTT. The chain is built from TRBV6-5 and TRBJ1-1, with TRBD1 as a possible D gene (5 bases). Germline CDR1 is MNHEY and CDR2 is SVGAGI. The CDR3 runs 14 residues. The ends were cut back, 3 bases at V and 6 bases at J, with 14 bases in the middle.